The rows below give T cell receptor beta chains drawn from one sample of a study of blood T cells in healthy people across ages. TCRdb re-called the 5' RACE reads through MiXCR, storing one row per CDR3 protein. The repertoire has 500,000 to 650,000 distinct CDR3 sequences, about 29% of them found once; the top ten carry approximately 3.6%. The sample was also linked to a second study, of T cells of mothers and their children.

Sequencing input: blood. These receptor sequences come from a boy between 2 and 15 years old in good health. Both conserved end residues are part of each CDR3. D genes are given only for firm matches. Only some rows state a clone size, as once, few, many or a class for expanded clones.

>TRBV5-1|TRBD1|TRBJ2-5|few
TGCGCCAGCAGCTTGCGGGGACAGGCAGAGACCCAGTACTTC
CASSLRGQAETQYF
>TRBV29-1|-|TRBJ1-5|-
TGCAGCGCCTTGACAGGATTTAGCAATCAGCCCCAGCATTTT
CSALTGFSNQPQHF
>TRBV14|-|TRBJ2-3|-
TGTGCCAGCAGCCAAGATCCAGGGGCAAATACGCAGTATTTT
CASSQDPGANTQYF
>TRBV6-1|TRBD1|TRBJ1-1|few
TGTGCCAGCAGCGAACGAACAGGGGGCACTGAAGCTTTCTTT
CASSERTGGTEAFF
>TRBV30|-|TRBJ2-2|-
TGTGCCTGGAGTGGAACAGGGCTTCAGGCCGGCGGGGAGCTGTTTTTT
CAWSGTGLQAGGELFF
>TRBV5-1|-|TRBJ1-2|few
TGCGCCAGCAGCTTGTTCCAGGGTGACTATGGCTACACCTTC
CASSLFQGDYGYTF
>TRBV19|-|TRBJ2-2|-
TGTGCCAGTAGTATAGACCCGGAGGGGGAGGCGAACACCGGGGAGCTGTTTTTT
CASSIDPEGEANTGELFF
>TRBV28|TRBD1|TRBJ2-2|-
TGTGCCAGCAGTTTCTCCCGGACAGGGACAAACACCGGGGAGCTGTTTTTT
CASSFSRTGTNTGELFF
>TRBV6-6|-|TRBJ2-3|few
TGTGCCAGCAGTCCCTATAGCACAGATACGCAGTATTTT
CASSPYSTDTQYF
>TRBV6-5|-|TRBJ2-5|-
TGTGCCAGCAGGAGTAGCGGAGAAGAGACCCAGTACTTC
CASRSSGEETQYF
>TRBV15|-|TRBJ1-1|-
TGTGCCACCAGCAGAGTGCGGGCCTTGAACACTGAAGCTTTCTTT
CATSRVRALNTEAFF
>TRBV7-9|-|TRBJ1-2|-
TGTGCCATCAGCTTAGAAAGTTTGGGGTCCGCTGGCTACACCTTC
CAISLESLGSAGYTF
>TRBV7-6|-|TRBJ1-4|-
TGTGCCAGCAGTCGTATCAGGCGGGAAAAGCTGTTTTTT
CASSRIRREKLFF
>TRBV5-1|TRBD2|TRBJ2-1|-
TGCGCCAGCAGCTTGGCCGGTCGGGCTAGCGGGAGGGCCTACAATGAGCAGTTCTTC
CASSLAGRASGRAYNEQFF
>TRBV6-6|TRBD1|TRBJ2-7|few
TGTGCCAGCAGTTTCCCTGGACAGGGGTACGAGCAGTACTTC
CASSFPGQGYEQYF
>TRBV5-1|TRBD2|TRBJ2-5|few
TGCGCCAGCAGCCAGGGACTAGAGTTCATAGAGACCCAGTACTTC
CASSQGLEFIETQYF
>TRBV6-2/TRBV6-3|-|TRBJ2-5|few
TGTGCCAGCAGGGCCGTACTGCAAGAGACCCAGTACTTC
CASRAVLQETQYF
>TRBV5-8|-|TRBJ2-1|few
TGTGCCAGCGGTAGCCCCTACAATGAGCAGTTCTTC
CASGSPYNEQFF
>TRBV7-9|-|TRBJ2-6|-
TGTGCCAGCAGCTTAGGTTCAATCGTCCTCTCTGGGGCCAACGTCCTGACTTTC
CASSLGSIVLSGANVLTF
>TRBV12-3/TRBV12-4|-|TRBJ1-3|-
TGTGCCAGCCCTACCCCGGGCCCAAGGGGAAACACCATATATTTT
CASPTPGPRGNTIYF
>TRBV6-6|-|TRBJ2-5|-
TGTGCCAGCAGTTACAGGGACACCCAAGAGACCCAGTACTTC
CASSYRDTQETQYF
>TRBV3-1|-|TRBJ1-2|-
TGTGCCAGCAGCCAAGTGAGATCATCGCGGCCTTGGGATGGCTACACCTTC
CASSQVRSSRPWDGYTF
>TRBV9|-|TRBJ1-1|-
TGTGCCAGCACCGTGGGTATGAACACTGAAGCTTTCTTT
CASTVGMNTEAFF
>TRBV7-9|-|TRBJ2-7|-
TGTGCCAGCAGCCCTACCTCCGGAAAAGGCTCCTACGAGCAGTACTTC
CASSPTSGKGSYEQYF
>TRBV5-1|-|TRBJ2-2|few
TGCGCCAGCACCCTTATCGGGGAGCTGTTTTTT
CASTLIGELFF
>TRBV7-2|-|TRBJ2-4|-
TGTGCCAGCAGCCTACGGGGGAGTGCCAAAAACATTCAGTACTTC
CASSLRGSAKNIQYF
>TRBV12-3/TRBV12-4|TRBD2|TRBJ2-3|-
TGTGCCAGCAGGCTAGCGGGGTTCCCAGATACGCAGTATTTT
CASRLAGFPDTQYF
>TRBV6-5|-|TRBJ1-2|-
TGTGCCAGCAGTTACAACCCGAGCTATGGCTACACCTTC
CASSYNPSYGYTF
>TRBV7-9|-|TRBJ2-1|few
TGTGCCAGCGGGGGGGCCTCCTACAATGAGCAGTTCTTC
CASGGASYNEQFF
>TRBV2|-|TRBJ1-5|-
TGTGCCAGCAGTGGTGGGGGGAAGCCCCAGCATTTT
CASSGGGKPQHF
>TRBV18|-|TRBJ1-3|-
TGTGCCAGCTCTCCACCAACAGGGAACTCTGGAAACACCATATATTTT
CASSPPTGNSGNTIYF
>TRBV6-4|TRBD2|TRBJ2-3|-
TGTGCCAGCAGTGAGTCTGGCGGGAGCGCAGATACGCAGTATTTT
CASSESGGSADTQYF
>TRBV19|TRBD1|TRBJ1-5|once
TGTGCCAGTAGTGAGACAGGGGGCGGCAATCAGCCCCAGCATTTT
CASSETGGGNQPQHF
>TRBV6-5|TRBD2|TRBJ2-1|-
TGTGCCAGCAGTTACCGGGACAGGGGGACTAGCGGGACTTACAATGAGCAGTTCTTC
CASSYRDRGTSGTYNEQFF
>TRBV7-2|TRBD2|TRBJ2-7|-
TGTGCCAGCAGCTCCTGGACTAGCGGGGACGAGCAGTACTTC
CASSSWTSGDEQYF
>TRBV27|TRBD2|TRBJ2-3|-
TGTGCCAGCAGCCCTCCTATTACGGGGGGGGCTAGCACAGATACGCAGTATTTT
CASSPPITGGASTDTQYF
>TRBV28|TRBD2|TRBJ2-3|-
TGTGCCAGCAGTCCCCCTAGCGGACTCACAGATACGCAGTATTTT
CASSPPSGLTDTQYF
>TRBV20-1|TRBD2|TRBJ2-7|few
TGCAGTGCGGGGACTAGCGGGAGTGTCCGGTCCTACGAGCAGTACTTC
CSAGTSGSVRSYEQYF
>TRBV18|-|TRBJ2-7|few
TGTGCCAGCTCTTGGCAGCGCCCGGACGAGCAGTACTTC
CASSWQRPDEQYF
>TRBV7-9|TRBD2|TRBJ2-1|-
TGTGCCAGCAGCCTGACTAGCATGAATGAGCAGTTCTTC
CASSLTSMNEQFF
>TRBV20-1|TRBD1|TRBJ2-1|few
TGCAGTGCTAGACCGGACAGGGGCGATGAGCAGTTCTTC
CSARPDRGDEQFF
>TRBV4-1|-|TRBJ2-7|-
TGCGCCAGCAGCGAGCTAGAGGGCCGGGGGGCTCGCTTC
CASSELEGRGARF
>TRBV20-1|-|TRBJ1-5|few
TGCAGTGCTCACCGGGGCCAAAGTAGCAATCAGCCCCAGCATTTT
CSAHRGQSSNQPQHF
>TRBV7-2|-|TRBJ2-4|many
TGTGCCAGCCGTCCTAATCCTGGGGACATTCAGTACTTC
CASRPNPGDIQYF
>TRBV5-1|-|TRBJ1-1|-
TGCGCCAGCCGATCATCGTTTGGCACTGAAGCTTTCTTT
CASRSSFGTEAFF
>TRBV2|TRBD2|TRBJ2-1|-
TGTGCCAGCAGTGAAGGCCTAGCGGAAGACAATGAGCAGTTCTTC
CASSEGLAEDNEQFF
>TRBV24-1|-|TRBJ1-1|-
TGTGCCACCTCGGGGGCCATGAACACTGAAGCTTTCTTT
CATSGAMNTEAFF